The 23 T cell receptor beta chains presented below share a single source sample, sequenced in a study of blood T cell repertoires in COVID-19. Only in-frame clones appear in the TCRdb table, and some are missing; sequencing was by immunoSEQ multiplex PCR. The data contain 200,000 to 300,000 clones, over 80% of them singletons. Material: peripheral blood. The receptors stem from a young man who had recovered from COVID-19.

J is TRBJ2-6 and V is TRBV29-1; D gene ambiguous. V lost 4 bases to trimming and J lost 4 bases, with 8 bases between them. The CDR3 loop spans 13 amino acids. The germline gives CDR1 SQVTM, CDR2 ANQGSEA. The CDR3 region is CSVGALGANVLTF. The CDR3 bases are TGCAGCGTTGGAGCTCTAGGGGCCAACGTCCTGACTTTC. The full variable domain, rest sourced from reference TRBV29-1 and TRBJ2-6, is SAVISQKPSRDICQRGTSLTIQCQVDSQVTMMFWYRQQPGQSLTLIATANQGSEATYESGFVIDKFPISRPNLTFSTLTVSNMSPEDSSIYLCSVGALGANVLTFGAGSRLTVL.

The chain is built from TRBV5-1 and TRBJ2-3, with a possible D match to TRBD1 (6 bases). V lost 1 base, J lost 4 bases, and 13 bases lay in between. The CDR3 has 15 residues. Germline assignment: CDR1 SGHRS and CDR2 YFSETQ. The CDR3 DNA reads TGCGCCAGCAGCTTGCAAGGGGGTCTTTCAGATACGCAGTATTTT. This encodes CASSLQGGLSDTQYF.

The V gene is TRBV11-2, the J gene TRBJ2-1; D is possibly TRBD2 (6 bases). The V end lost 2 bases, the J end lost 6 bases, and 11 bases lay between the germline ends. The CDR3 sequence is 14 residues long. CDR1 and CDR2 from the germline V gene are SGHAT and FQNNGV. This CDR3 reads CASSLSGVRNEQFF. For the CDR3, the DNA is TGTGCCAGCAGCTTATCGGGGGTGCGCAATGAGCAGTTCTTC.

This rearrangement joins TRBV29-1 to TRBJ2-1, with D perhaps matching TRBD2 (5 bases). The CDR3 length is 13 residues. Per germline, CDR1 SQVTM and CDR2 ANQGSEA. The V and J ends lost 4 bases and 6 bases respectively, with 13 bases between them. The CDR3 region is CSVGLYGGNEQFF. The CDR3 DNA reads TGCAGCGTTGGATTGTACGGAGGCAATGAGCAGTTCTTC.

A single count supports this clone. The same CDR3 also results from other DNA sequences found in this sample. This CDR3 reads CASSIGQGTDTQYF. CDR3 coding DNA: TGTGCCAGTAGTATAGGACAGGGAACAGATACGCAGTATTTT. The J gene is TRBJ2-3, the V gene TRBV19; TRBD1 agrees at 7 bases. Germline V gene lookup returns CDR1 LNHDA and CDR2 SQIVND (reference sequence). The CDR3 is made up of 14 amino acids. V lost 1 base and J lost 3; bases outside the gene matches: 1.

V usage is TRBV2 and J usage is TRBJ1-4; D is ambiguous. There are 19 residues in the CDR3. CDR1 SNHLY and CDR2 FYNNEI come from the germline V gene. Trimming cost V 8 bases and J 7 bases, with 32 bases left between them. The DNA for the CDR3 is TGTGCCAGCTACGGCAAGGTAGAAGGCGCAGGCGCCGCCGGTGAAAAACTGTTTTTT. Translating it yields CASYGKVEGAGAAGEKLFF.

This clone was seen a single time. CDR3 DNA sequence: TGTGCCACAAACCCGGGGGGCTGGAATCAGCCCCAGCATTTT. It yields the protein CATNPGGWNQPQHF. The gene calls are TRBV6-6 and TRBJ1-5, with D maybe TRBD1 (6 bases). From germline, CDR1 is MNHNY and CDR2 SVGAGI (reference sequence). This CDR3 has 14 residues. V was trimmed by 10 bases and J by 4 bases, leaving 17 bases between them.

This chain links TRBV5-4 with TRBJ1-1, with 7 positions matching TRBD1. Germline V gene lookup returns CDR1 SGHNT and CDR2 YYREEE (reference sequence). V lost 2 bases to trimming and J lost 4 bases; unmatched junction nucleotides: 2. CDR3 length equals 13 residues. The CDR3 coding sequence is TGTGCCAGCAGCTTCCAGGGGGGCACTGAAGCTTTCTTT. Its protein product is CASSFQGGTEAFF.

The rearrangement links TRBV4-1 to TRBJ2-3; tentatively, D is TRBD2 (7 bases). Trimming took 4 bases from V and 3 from J, leaving 17 bases between them. This CDR3 comprises 16 residues. Germline-derived CDR1 and CDR2 are MGHRA and YSYEKL. The CDR3 is CASSLFGGGPTDTQYF. CDR3 coding DNA: TGCGCCAGCAGCCTCTTCGGCGGGGGCCCTACAGATACGCAGTATTTT.

This chain links TRBV25-1 with TRBJ2-5; weak D call: TRBD1 (6 bases). Germline loops: CDR1 MGHDK, CDR2 SYGVNS. V was trimmed by 6 bases and J by 5 bases, leaving 10 bases between them. This CDR3 has 12 residues. CDR3 loop: CASSEGVETQYF. CDR3 sequence (DNA): TGTGCCAGCAGCGAGGGGGTGGAGACCCAGTACTTC.

This clone was recorded a few times. The chain carries TRBV5-1 and TRBJ2-2; 7 bases are a match to TRBD2. The ends lost 1 base at V and 3 bases at J; junction bases unmatched: 6. Germline loops: CDR1 SGHRS, CDR2 YFSETQ. This CDR3 is 16 amino acids long. The CDR3 reads CASSLRRLADTGELFF. The CDR3 DNA is TGCGCCAGCAGCTTGAGGAGGCTAGCGGACACCGGGGAGCTGTTTTTT. The entire variable domain, with the rest obtained from reference TRBV5-1 and TRBJ2-2, is as follows: KAGVTQTPRYLIKTRGQQVTLSCSPISGHRSVSWYQQTPGQGLQFLFEYFSETQRNKGNFPGRFSGRQFSNSRSEMNVSTLELGDSALYLCASSLRRLADTGELFFGEGSRLTVL.

This chain links TRBV9 with TRBJ2-7; D possibly corresponds to TRBD2 (6 bases). V lost 10 bases to trimming and J lost 3 bases, with 20 bases between them. Looked up from germline, CDR1 is SGDLS and CDR2 is YYNGEE. The CDR3 contains 14 residues. CDR3 DNA: TGTGCCCCTATTGTGCGGGGTATTGTCTACGAGCAGTACGTC. This gives the protein CAPIVRGIVYEQYV.

Comments on this clone: Other DNA sequences of this sample code for an identical CDR3. As DNA, the CDR3 is TGTGCCAGCAGCTTAGGGCTAGCGGGCTCCTACGAGCAGTACTTC. Protein: CASSLGLAGSYEQYF. The chain joins TRBV7-9 to TRBJ2-7, with 8 nucleotides matching TRBD2. The junction had 2 bases not matched to a gene; V was cut back by 1 base and J by 0 bases. The CDR3 extends over 15 amino acids. The germline CDR1 and CDR2 sequences are SEHNR and FQNEAQ (reference sequence).

The chain has TRBV5-4 and TRBJ2-7, with a tentative D call TRBD1 (6 bases). Germline V gives CDR1 SGHNT, CDR2 YYREEE (reference sequence). V was shortened by 0 bases and J by 5 bases, with 12 bases between the two germline ends. The CDR3 length is 14 residues. CDR3 sequence reads: CASSLEGVMNEQYF. In DNA, the CDR3 is TGTGCCAGCAGCTTGGAGGGGGTCATGAACGAGCAGTACTTC.

The V gene is TRBV4-2, the J gene TRBJ2-1; D is uncertain. V lost 0 bases to trimming and J lost 0 bases, with 12 bases between them. The germline V gene encodes CDR1 LGHNA and CDR2 YNFKEQ. The CDR3 spans 17 residues. CDR3 bases: TGTGCCAGCAGCCAAGATAGCCCGTGGTCCTCCTACAATGAGCAGTTCTTC. This gives the protein CASSQDSPWSSYNEQFF.

The J gene is TRBJ1-5, the V gene TRBV27, with D maybe TRBD1 (6 bases). The germline V gene has CDR1 MNHEY and CDR2 SMNVEV (reference sequence). This CDR3 region has 14 residues. Trimming cost V 4 bases and J 4 bases, with 11 bases left between them. CDR3 protein: CASSSRTENQPQHF. The DNA of the CDR3 is TGTGCCAGCAGTTCCCGGACAGAAAATCAGCCCCAGCATTTT.

V usage is TRBV7-2 and J usage is TRBJ2-5; 9 nucleotides match TRBD2. Germline V gene sequence: CDR1 SGHTA, CDR2 FQGNSA. The trim removed 3 bases at V and 7 bases at J, leaving 6 bases unmatched. The CDR3 length is 14 residues. CDR3 loop: CASSFPSGEGTQYF. The CDR3 DNA follows: TGTGCCAGCAGCTTCCCTAGCGGGGAGGGGACCCAGTACTTC.

The chain employs TRBV5-6 and TRBJ2-2; 10 nucleotides agree with TRBD1. In germline, CDR1 is SGHDT, CDR2 YYEEEE. The V gene end was trimmed by 4 bases and the J gene end by 6 bases; junction bases not matched to a gene: 6. The CDR3 is made up of 15 amino acids. DNA for the CDR3: TGTGCCAGCAGCACCCCGGACAGGGGGGCCGGGGAGCTGTTTTTT. Protein product: CASSTPDRGAGELFF.

The chain links TRBV9 to TRBJ2-1; 13 positions agree with TRBD2. Germline V lookup: CDR1 SGDLS, CDR2 YYNGEE. The J segment lost 8 bases and the V segment lost 2 bases, leaving 10 bases of the junction unmatched. The CDR3 has 17 amino acids. The CDR3 reads CASSVRPTSGGVDEQFF. Written as DNA, the CDR3 is TGTGCCAGCAGCGTGCGACCTACTAGCGGGGGGGTTGATGAGCAGTTCTTC.

This clone was picked up one time. This sample includes further DNA sequences coding for the same CDR3. V is TRBV3-1 (or the pseudogene TRBV3-2) and J is TRBJ2-5; D may be TRBD2 (5 bases). Germline V gene sequence: CDR1 LGHDT, CDR2 YNNKEL (reference sequence). CDR3 length: 15 residues. V lost 2 bases, J lost 2 bases, and 12 bases lay in between. For the CDR3, the DNA is TGTGCCAGCAGCCAATCGTTGGGCGGGCAAGAGACCCAGTACTTC. Protein: CASSQSLGGQETQYF.

The gene calls are TRBV18 and TRBJ1-5; D may be TRBD1 (6 bases). V was trimmed by 4 bases and J by 5 bases, leaving 9 bases between them. There are 13 residues in the CDR3. Germline CDR1 and CDR2: KGHSH and LQKENI. The CDR3 coding sequence is TGTGCCAGCTCACTCAGGGGTGATCAGCCCCAGCATTTT. It is translated as CASSLRGDQPQHF.

The rearrangement joins TRBV5-5 to TRBJ1-3, with D hard to call. V gave up 2 bases and J gave up 0 bases, with 9 bases separating them. Germline V gives CDR1 SGHKS, CDR2 YYEKEE (reference sequence). The CDR3 runs to 15 residues. The CDR3 DNA sequence: TGTGCCAGCAGCTTCACAGCCTCCTCTGGAAACACCATATATTTT. The encoded protein is CASSFTASSGNTIYF.

The rearrangement links TRBV6-5 to TRBJ2-3; TRBD2 might be the D (5 bases). Germline values: CDR1 MNHEY, CDR2 SVGAGI. The CDR3 runs to 12 residues. Deletions cut 4 bases from V and 8 bases from J, with 10 bases between. The CDR3: CASSWAGGTQYF. The CDR3 nucleotides are TGTGCCAGCAGTTGGGCGGGTGGTACGCAGTATTTT.